The 23 T cell receptor beta chains presented below share a single source sample, sequenced in a study of T-cell reconstitution after alpha-beta-depleted transplantation in children. During its preparation, the TCRbeta library received unique molecular identifiers. MiXCR, applied by TCRdb to the PCR reads, yields one record per CDR3 protein. The data contain 250,000 to 400,000 distinct CDR3 sequences, around 25% of them seen just once; the ten biggest clones take up roughly 11%. The specimen was PBMCs, mostly from graft donor cells, collected 180 days after TCRalphabeta/CD19-depleted stem cell transplant. These receptors originate from a male patient younger than 18 who had a stem cell transplant for acute lymphoblastic leukemia, so the T cells may come from the graft donor.

In this sample, this clonotype turned up a few times. V gene TRBV7-9 combines with J gene TRBJ1-1; TRBD1 matches 8 bases. Looked up from germline, CDR1 is SEHNR and CDR2 is FQNEAQ (reference sequence). J was trimmed by 1 base and V by 6 bases; bases with no gene match: 1. CDR3 length: 13 residues. CDR3 region: CASRGTGNTEAFF. CDR3 coding DNA: TGTGCCAGCAGGGGGACAGGGAACACTGAAGCTTTCTTT.

The chain combines TRBV15 with TRBJ2-7, with D tentatively TRBD1 (5 bases). Germline values: CDR1 LNHNV, CDR2 YYDKDF (reference sequence). V dropped 6 bases and J dropped 7 bases, with 16 bases sitting between them. This CDR3 comprises 13 residues. In DNA, the CDR3 is TGTGCCACCAGATTCTCAGGCTCAGGGGAGCAGTACTTC. Protein sequence: CATRFSGSGEQYF.

The V gene is TRBV7-9, the J gene TRBJ2-3; 12 bases align to TRBD2. The germline gives CDR1 SEHNR, CDR2 FQNEAQ (reference sequence). The CDR3 has 16 residues. V dropped 3 bases and J dropped 4; count of bases not matched to a gene: 5. This CDR3 reads CASSLNLAGGADTQYF. DNA of the CDR3: TGTGCCAGCAGCTTGAATCTAGCGGGAGGGGCAGATACGCAGTATTTT.

This clonotype showed up just a few times. The chain is built from TRBV9 and TRBJ1-2; 9 nucleotides align to TRBD1. The CDR3 spans 15 residues. CDR1 is SGDLS and CDR2 is YYNGEE in the germline V gene. J lost 1 base, V lost 3 bases, and 4 bases had no gene match. CDR3 DNA: TGTGCCAGCAGCGCCACAGGGGGCGGTAACTATGGCTACACCTTC. This codes for CASSATGGGNYGYTF.

This clonotype was seen more than once but under ten times. This chain links TRBV5-1 with TRBJ1-5, with TRBD1 identical over 12 bases. Losses at the gene ends were 4 bases for V and 5 bases for J; bases not matched to a gene: 7. This CDR3 has 16 residues. Germline CDR1 reads SGHRS; CDR2 reads YFSETQ. This CDR3 reads CASSRGTGGNYQPQHF. The CDR3 DNA follows: TGCGCCAGCAGCAGGGGGACAGGGGGCAATTATCAGCCCCAGCATTTT.

The chain has TRBV20-1 and TRBJ2-6, with D unresolved. Deletions cut 3 bases from V and 0 bases from J, with 18 bases between. This CDR3 comprises 18 residues. Germline loops: CDR1 DFQATT, CDR2 SNEGSKA (reference sequence). The DNA for the CDR3 is TGCAGTGCTAGGGCCACCTATCGAATCCACTCTGGGGCCAACGTCCTGACTTTC. Protein sequence: CSARATYRIHSGANVLTF.

CDR3 amino acids: CASSLGSGGPKTSGYTF. In DNA, the CDR3 is TGTGCCAGCAGCTTAGGGTCAGGTGGGCCCAAAACTAGTGGCTACACCTTC. The chain combines TRBV7-6 with TRBJ1-2; D is unclear. Per germline, CDR1 SGHVS and CDR2 FNYEAQ. The CDR3 runs 17 residues. With 1 base removed from V and 7 bases from J, the gap between germline ends came to 22 bases.

V usage is TRBV10-2 and J usage is TRBJ2-3; TRBD2 matches 8 bases. V lost 5 bases and J lost 4; bases outside the gene matches: 5. The CDR3 contains 14 residues. Germline CDR1 and CDR2: WSHSY and SAAADI. The CDR3 region has the DNA TGCGCCAGCAGTCATAGCGGGGTCCCAGATACGCAGTATTTT. It yields the protein CASSHSGVPDTQYF.

This clonotype was seen a few times. The rearrangement links TRBV6-5 to TRBJ2-4, with TRBD2 as a possible D gene (6 bases). This CDR3 spans 14 amino acids. V was shortened by 0 bases and J by 8 bases, with 11 bases between the two germline ends. The germline CDR1 and CDR2 sequences are MNHEY and SVGAGI. CDR3 DNA sequence: TGTGCCAGCAGTTACTCGCTAGCGCAGGACATTCAGTACTTC. Encoded protein: CASSYSLAQDIQYF.

This clonotype was seen more than once but under ten times. The gene calls are TRBV21-1 and TRBJ1-3; the table gives TRBD1 as D, unverified against the DNA. TRBV21-1 has pseudogene status. The CDR3 runs to 19 residues. The chain's CDR3 is CASSKPAEGQGDRKDTIYF. Here the CDR3 DNA reads TGTGCCAGCAGCAAACCCGCGGAGGGACAGGGTGATAGGAAAGACACCATATATTTT.

J is TRBJ1-6 and V is TRBV20-1; no firm D call. Germline CDR1 DFQATT, CDR2 SNEGSKA (reference sequence). CDR3 size: 12 residues. V dropped 3 bases and J dropped 0 bases, with 0 bases sitting between them. The CDR3 sequence is CSASSYNSPLHF. CDR3 sequence (DNA): TGCAGTGCTAGCTCCTATAATTCACCCCTCCACTTT.

The rearrangement uses TRBV4-1 and TRBJ2-1; 9 bases fit TRBD2. V was pared by 2 bases and J by 5 bases, with 7 bases of the junction left unmatched. Germline-derived CDR1 and CDR2 are MGHRA and YSYEKL. The CDR3 consists of 16 residues. CDR3 nucleotide sequence: TGCGCCAGCAGCCAACATACTAGCGGGCCGGACAATGAGCAGTTCTTC. This translates into CASSQHTSGPDNEQFF.

This clonotype has more than one count but fewer than ten. This chain links TRBV12-3 or TRBV12-4 with TRBJ2-2; D is possibly TRBD1 (5 bases). Trimming removed 8 bases at V and 5 bases at J, with 24 bases between. CDR3 length: 17 residues. CDR3 amino acids: CASLPGHSIRWTGELFF. The CDR3 coding sequence is TGTGCCAGCTTACCCGGACACTCCATTCGATGGACCGGGGAGCTGTTTTTT.

This chain links TRBV21-1 with TRBJ2-1; TRBD1 is the table's D call and was not checked against the DNA. TRBV21-1 is a recognized pseudogene. The CDR3 has 16 residues. The CDR3 is CASSKEGGWGYNEQFF. The CDR3 DNA reads TGTGCCAGCAGCAAAGAGGGGGGGTGGGGGTACAATGAGCAGTTCTTC.

There are a few counts of this clonotype. The chain has TRBV2 and TRBJ2-1; possibly TRBD2 for D (5 bases). The germline V and J ends were trimmed by 1 base and 5 bases, with 12 bases remaining between them. In germline, CDR1 is SNHLY, CDR2 FYNNEI. This CDR3 has 15 residues. The CDR3 sequence: CASSEVGLKNNEQFF. The CDR3 DNA is TGTGCCAGCAGTGAAGTCGGACTGAAGAACAATGAGCAGTTCTTC.

The chain is built from TRBV19 and TRBJ2-7; 7 bases fit TRBD2. Germline-derived CDR1 and CDR2 are LNHDA and SQIVND (reference sequence). The CDR3 length is 14 residues. Trimming cost V 10 bases and J 0 bases; bases outside gene matches: 9. CDR3 bases: TGTGCCACTGGGGCTAGCGGAGCCTCCTACGAGCAGTACTTC. Encoded protein: CATGASGASYEQYF.

The chain recombines TRBV4-1 with TRBJ2-7; weak D call: TRBD2 (6 bases). The CDR3 is 17 residues long. Germline CDR1 MGHRA, CDR2 YSYEKL. The ends were cut back, 0 bases at V and 4 bases at J, with 19 bases in the middle. CDR3: CASSQEPLPGTHYEQYF. CDR3 sequence (DNA): TGCGCCAGCAGCCAAGAACCTCTCCCCGGGACTCATTACGAGCAGTACTTC.

CDR3 sequence (DNA): TGTGCCATCAGCTGGGGGGCTGAAGTCACTGAAGCTTTCTTT. This sequence encodes CAISWGAEVTEAFF. This rearrangement joins TRBV10-3 to TRBJ1-1, with D possibly being TRBD1 (6 bases). The germline CDR1 and CDR2 sequences are ENHRY and SYGVKD. V lost 6 bases and J 4 bases, leaving 15 bases between the germline ends. The CDR3 runs 14 residues.

J is TRBJ2-1 and V is TRBV29-1; D gene ambiguous. The V gene's germline CDR1 is SQVTM and CDR2 ANQGSEA. V lost 4 bases and J lost 3, with 7 bases in between. The CDR3 contains 12 residues. The CDR3 nucleotides read TGCAGCGTTGTGGGGTTCTACAATGAGCAGTTCTTC. This codes for CSVVGFYNEQFF.

This clonotype was counted between two and nine times. The genes are TRBV9 and TRBJ1-2; weak D call: TRBD1 (5 bases). V gave up 4 bases and J gave up 4 bases, with 17 bases separating them. Germline CDR1 reads SGDLS; CDR2 reads YYNGEE. CDR3 length equals 15 residues. In DNA, the CDR3 is TGTGCCAGCAGCCCCTTGAGCAGGGTTACCTATGGCTACACCTTC. It is translated as CASSPLSRVTYGYTF.

The rearrangement uses TRBV11-1 and TRBJ2-1; TRBD2 matches 12 bases. Looked up from germline, CDR1 is SGHAT and CDR2 is FQDESV (reference sequence). The CDR3 runs 18 residues. With V trimmed by 5 bases and J by 0 bases, 8 bases remained unmatched. CDR3 nucleotide sequence: TGTGCCAGCAGCCCAAGAACTAGCGGGAGGACCTCCTACAATGAGCAGTTCTTC. Its protein is CASSPRTSGRTSYNEQFF.

V and J are TRBV5-1 and TRBJ1-3; the D gene is possibly TRBD1 (6 bases). Per the germline V gene, CDR1 is SGHRS and CDR2 is YFSETQ. V dropped 0 bases and J dropped 2 bases, with 9 bases sitting between them. CDR3 size: 15 residues. The CDR3 sequence: CASSLGGLTGNTIYF. CDR3 DNA sequence: TGCGCCAGCAGCTTGGGGGGGCTCACTGGAAACACCATATATTTT.

This clonotype was seen a handful of times. In nucleotides, the CDR3 is TGTGCCATCAGTGAGTCAGTTGAGGGCCCCCACCACGAGCAGTACTTC. Its protein product is CAISESVEGPHHEQYF. The rearrangement uses TRBV10-3 and TRBJ2-7; perhaps TRBD2 as D (5 bases). Germline lookup yields CDR1 ENHRY and CDR2 SYGVKD. V lost 0 bases and J 5 bases, leaving 17 bases between the germline ends. The CDR3 consists of 16 residues.